The next 21 T cell receptor beta chains were all read from a single sample in a study of beta chain features in type 1 diabetes. What was sequenced were expressed TCRB transcripts, since all of the isolated RNA had been reverse transcribed. TCRdb's table, derived via immunoSEQ multiplex PCR, lists solely in-frame clones and lacks some. The sample holds approximately 340,000 clones, around 16% seen once. The sample taken for sequencing was naive CD4+ T cells from blood. The receptors derive from a woman aged 18 to 35 in good health.

The chain employs TRBV10-2 and TRBJ1-1, with D perhaps matching TRBD1 (6 bases). V lost 4 bases to trimming and J lost 0 bases, with 9 bases between them. There are 14 residues in the CDR3. From germline, CDR1 is WSHSY and CDR2 SAAADI. CDR3 bases: TGCGCCAGCAGTGCGACAGGATTGAACACTGAAGCTTTCTTT. Translation gives CASSATGLNTEAFF.

DNA for the CDR3: TGCGCCAGCAGCCACGTGACTAGTCGCAACAATGAGCAGTTCTTC. Its translation: CASSHVTSRNNEQFF. V is TRBV4-1 and J is TRBJ2-1; D perhaps matches TRBD2 (6 bases). Trimming removed 3 bases at V and 5 bases at J, with 14 bases between. The CDR3 has 15 amino acids. Germline CDR1 and CDR2: MGHRA and YSYEKL.

This clone was picked up a small number of times. The chain couples TRBV29-1 to TRBJ1-1; possible D gene TRBD1, 5 bases. Germline loops: CDR1 SQVTM, CDR2 ANQGSEA. The CDR3 is made up of 11 amino acids. Trimming took 3 bases from V and 4 from J, leaving 6 bases between them. CDR3 in amino acids: CSVDRATEAFF. CDR3 sequence (DNA): TGCAGCGTTGACAGGGCCACTGAAGCTTTCTTT. The full variable domain, in which reference TRBV29-1 and TRBJ1-1 provide the parts outside the CDR3, is SAVISQKPSRDICQRGTSLTIQCQVDSQVTMMFWYRQQPGQSLTLIATANQGSEATYESGFVIDKFPISRPNLTFSTLTVSNMSPEDSSIYLCSVDRATEAFFGQGTRLTVV.

This clone turned up a few times. This sequence joins TRBV27 and TRBJ2-7, with 7 bases lining up with TRBD2. With V trimmed by 3 bases and J by 4 bases, 3 bases remained unmatched. Germline CDR1 reads MNHEY; CDR2 reads SMNVEV (reference sequence). This CDR3 spans 13 amino acids. CDR3: CASSLAGVYEQYF. As DNA, the CDR3 is TGTGCCAGCAGTTTGGCGGGAGTGTACGAGCAGTACTTC.

The chain links TRBV10-1 to TRBJ2-6, with D possibly matching TRBD1 (5 bases). Looked up from germline, CDR1 is WNHNN and CDR2 is SYGVQD (reference sequence). CDR3 length: 14 residues. Deletions cut 5 bases from V and 0 bases from J, with 5 bases between. CDR3 sequence reads: CASSQGSGANVLTF. The CDR3 nucleotides read TGCGCCAGCAGTCAGGGCTCTGGGGCCAACGTCCTGACTTTC.

In this sample, this clone turned up a few times. J is TRBJ2-4 and V is TRBV5-4, with D unresolved. CDR1 is SGHNT and CDR2 is YYREEE in the germline V gene (reference sequence). This CDR3 has 13 residues. Trimming took off 3 bases at V and 2 bases at J, with 6 bases between the two ends. Here the CDR3 DNA reads TGTGCCAGCAGCTCAGATCCCAAAAACATTCAGTACTTC. Residues: CASSSDPKNIQYF. Variable domain in full (rest from reference TRBV5-4 and TRBJ2-4): ETGVTQSPTHLIKTRGQQVTLRCSSQSGHNTVSWYQQALGQGPQFIFQYYREEENGRGNFPPRFSGLQFPNYSSELNVNALELDDSALYLCASSSDPKNIQYFGAGTRLSVL.

This clone showed up just a few times. This chain links TRBV11-1 with TRBJ2-7, with D perhaps TRBD2 (6 bases). The V end was cut by 10 bases, the J end by 5 bases, with 15 bases between. The CDR3 is made up of 12 amino acids. Germline CDR1 reads SGHAT; CDR2 reads FQDESV (reference sequence). The CDR3 DNA is TGTGCCACGGAGGGGTGGAGCGACGAGCAGTACTTC. It is translated as CATEGWSDEQYF.

The chain combines TRBV29-1 with TRBJ1-1; tentatively, D is TRBD1 (6 bases). This CDR3 has 13 amino acids. The V gene's germline CDR1 is SQVTM and CDR2 ANQGSEA. V gave up 6 bases and J gave up 7 bases, with 18 bases separating them. CDR3 sequence reads: CSVGQPLLREAFF. In DNA form, the CDR3 reads TGCAGCGTAGGACAGCCTCTGCTTCGTGAAGCTTTCTTT.

The V and J genes are TRBV4-1 and TRBJ2-7; 12 nucleotides line up with TRBD1. Losses at the gene ends were 4 bases for V and 5 bases for J; bases not matched to a gene: 3. Germline V gene lookup returns CDR1 MGHRA and CDR2 YSYEKL. This CDR3 has 14 amino acids. The CDR3 DNA sequence: TGCGCCAGCAGCCCCGGGACAGGGGGCCACGAGCAGTACTTC. This translates into CASSPGTGGHEQYF.

A few counts support this clone. CDR3 sequence reads: CSVSRGSSFYEQYF. The CDR3 DNA reads as TGCAGCGTTTCCCGCGGGAGTAGTTTCTACGAGCAGTACTTC. The rearrangement uses TRBV29-1 and TRBJ2-7; 7 nucleotides match TRBD2. The germline gives CDR1 SQVTM, CDR2 ANQGSEA. The V segment lost 5 bases and the J segment 3 bases; nucleotides outside the gene matches: 10. The CDR3 is 14 amino acids.

This clone was counted a few times. The CDR3 sequence is CASSVAQYTEAFF. The CDR3 DNA reads TGTGCCAGCAGCGTAGCACAGTACACTGAAGCTTTCTTT. The chain employs TRBV9 and TRBJ1-1; D uncertain. This CDR3 contains 13 residues. V was pared by 0 bases and J by 3 bases, with 6 bases between. Germline V gene sequence: CDR1 SGDLS, CDR2 YYNGEE. The entire variable domain, with the rest obtained from reference TRBV9 and TRBJ1-1, is as follows: DSGVTQTPKHLITATGQRVTLRCSPRSGDLSVYWYQQSLDQGLQFLIQYYNGEERAKGNILERFSAQQFPDLHSELNLSSLELGDSALYFCASSVAQYTEAFFGQGTRLTVV.

The V gene is TRBV5-1, the J gene TRBJ2-3, with TRBD2 identical over 9 bases. In germline, CDR1 is SGHRS, CDR2 YFSETQ. The CDR3 spans 16 residues. V was pared by 2 bases and J by 5 bases, with 9 bases of the junction left unmatched. The CDR3 here is CASSFGSSGTVDTQYF. The CDR3 DNA sequence: TGCGCCAGCAGCTTTGGTTCTAGCGGGACAGTAGATACGCAGTATTTT.

The chain has TRBV27 and TRBJ1-1, with 7 positions matching TRBD1. This CDR3 has 13 amino acids. V was clipped by 8 bases and J by 0 bases; unmatched bases: 3. The germline V gene encodes CDR1 MNHEY and CDR2 SMNVEV (reference sequence). The CDR3 reads CASGGQMNTEAFF. CDR3 sequence (DNA): TGTGCCAGCGGGGGACAGATGAACACTGAAGCTTTCTTT.

This chain uses TRBV4-2 with TRBJ2-3; TRBD2 agrees at 11 bases. CDR1 and CDR2 (germline): LGHNA, YNFKEQ. Trimming took 2 bases from V and 3 from J; bases not matched to a gene: 1. The CDR3 sequence is 15 residues long. CDR3 residues: CASSQLAGGTDTQYF. CDR3 coding DNA: TGTGCCAGCAGCCAACTAGCGGGAGGAACAGATACGCAGTATTTT.

This clone appeared a few times. The rearrangement links TRBV28 to TRBJ2-1, with a tentative D call TRBD2 (6 bases). The CDR3 has 16 residues. Per the germline V gene, CDR1 is MDHEN and CDR2 is SYDVKM. V was shortened by 3 bases and J by 9 bases, with 21 bases between the two germline ends. The CDR3 region has the DNA TGTGCCAGCAGTTTGAACGGAGGGATACCTACAAGTGAGCAGTTCTTC. Its protein is CASSLNGGIPTSEQFF.

J is TRBJ2-5 and V is TRBV21-1; the D call of TRBD2 is as the table states it, not checked on the DNA. TRBV21-1 is annotated as a pseudogene. There are 16 residues in the CDR3. The CDR3 spells CASSTTSGSKGETQYF. The CDR3 DNA follows: TGTGCCAGCAGCACCACTAGCGGGAGTAAGGGGGAGACCCAGTACTTC.

This clone was seen a few times. V is TRBV5-1 and J is TRBJ2-6; 12 nucleotides line up with TRBD2. Germline V CDR1 and CDR2: SGHRS, YFSETQ. After removal of 4 bases from V and 1 base from J, the junction contained 3 bases not matched to a gene. This CDR3 has 17 residues. As DNA, the CDR3 is TGCGCCAGCAGCCAAGGACTAGCGGGATCTGGGGCCAACGTCCTGACTTTC. Protein product: CASSQGLAGSGANVLTF.

The rearrangement uses TRBV28 and TRBJ1-1, with TRBD1 matching 8 bases. V lost 4 bases, J lost 0 bases, and 4 bases stayed unmatched. The CDR3 runs to 15 residues. Germline CDR1 and CDR2: MDHEN and SYDVKM. For the CDR3, the DNA is TGTGCCAGCAGTTGGGTGGACAGGGTGAACACTGAAGCTTTCTTT. Its translation: CASSWVDRVNTEAFF.

The sample holds a few counts of this clone. V and J are TRBV7-9 and TRBJ2-7; 10 bases are a match to TRBD2. V lost 6 bases and J lost 3; bases outside the gene matches: 5. Looked up from germline, CDR1 is SEHNR and CDR2 is FQNEAQ (reference sequence). CDR3 length equals 14 residues. As DNA, the CDR3 is TGTGCCAGCAGTTTGAGGACTAGCGGCTACGAGCAGTACTTC. This encodes CASSLRTSGYEQYF.

This chain connects TRBV28 to TRBJ2-6; maybe TRBD1 (5 bases). In germline, CDR1 is MDHEN, CDR2 SYDVKM. The CDR3 contains 15 residues. V lost 4 bases, J lost 4 bases, and 11 bases lay in between. The CDR3 spells CASSSPGSGANVLTF. The CDR3 nucleotides are TGTGCCAGCAGTTCCCCAGGGTCCGGGGCCAACGTCCTGACTTTC.

The chain carries TRBV28 and TRBJ2-7; D not resolved. Germline V gives CDR1 MDHEN, CDR2 SYDVKM. This CDR3 contains 13 residues. The ends were cut back, 3 bases at V and 6 bases at J, with 12 bases in the middle. CDR3 sequence (DNA): TGTGCCAGCAGTTTTAATTGGAGACCCGAGCAGTACTTC. Protein: CASSFNWRPEQYF.